The 32 T cell receptor beta chains presented below share a single source sample, sequenced in a study of blood T cell repertoires in COVID-19. Assay: immunoSEQ multiplex PCR; the TCRdb copy retains only in-frame clones and omits some. The table shows 40,000 to 60,000 clones, with about 81% occurring only once. Sample: peripheral blood. The receptors derive from a man in his fifties or sixties with active COVID-19.

This clone was observed a handful of times. The V and J genes are TRBV24-1 and TRBJ1-5, with a possible D match to TRBD1 (5 bases). Germline V CDR1 and CDR2: KGHDR, SFDVKD. There are 13 residues in the CDR3. Between the trimmed V and J ends, which lost 6 bases and 2 bases, there was a span of 7 bases. CDR3 nucleotide sequence: TGTGCCACCAGTATAGGGGGCAATCAGCCCCAGCATTTT. Its translation: CATSIGGNQPQHF.

The CDR3 nucleotides are TGTGCCAGCAGCCTGGGGGCGTCGGGCGCTGAAGCTTTCTTT. It specifies CASSLGASGAEAFF. The chain joins TRBV7-2 to TRBJ1-1; the D gene is possibly TRBD1 (6 bases). The germline V and J ends were trimmed by 5 bases and 6 bases, with 16 bases remaining between them. In germline, CDR1 is SGHTA, CDR2 FQGNSA. The CDR3 loop spans 14 amino acids.

The chain is built from TRBV28 and TRBJ2-7, with 7 bases identical to TRBD1. Germline V lookup: CDR1 MDHEN, CDR2 SYDVKM. Unmatched junction bases numbered 9, after V lost 5 bases and J lost 2 bases. This CDR3 spans 15 amino acids. The CDR3 coding sequence is TGTGCCAGCAGTCGGGACAGCGGCGGAACCTACGAGCAGTACTTC. It codes for CASSRDSGGTYEQYF.

The chain links TRBV14 to TRBJ2-3, with D perhaps TRBD1 (5 bases). Germline CDR1 is SGHDN and CDR2 is FVKESK. Trimming removed 2 bases at V and 1 base at J, with 10 bases between. The CDR3 sequence is 15 residues long. The CDR3 protein is CASSQLSRGTDTQYF. CDR3 nucleotide sequence: TGTGCCAGCAGCCAACTGAGCAGGGGCACAGATACGCAGTATTTT.

DNA of the CDR3: TGCGCCAGCAGCTCGACAGGCCTCTATGGCTACACCTTC. This sequence encodes CASSSTGLYGYTF. This chain links TRBV5-1 with TRBJ1-2; D might be TRBD1 (6 bases). With 3 bases removed from V and 4 bases from J, the gap between germline ends came to 10 bases. This CDR3 has 13 residues. The germline V gene encodes CDR1 SGHRS and CDR2 YFSETQ.

This clone was seen a few times. V is TRBV10-3 and J is TRBJ2-1, with 8 nucleotides matching TRBD1. There are 13 residues in the CDR3. Trimming took 6 bases from V and 3 from J; bases not matched to a gene: 1. From germline, CDR1 is ENHRY and CDR2 SYGVKD. In DNA form, the CDR3 reads TGTGCCATCAGGGGACAGGACTACAATGAGCAGTTCTTC. Its protein product is CAIRGQDYNEQFF.

This chain connects TRBV3-1 (or the pseudogene TRBV3-2) to TRBJ1-2; a weak D match, TRBD1 (5 bases). Trimming left V 4 bases short and J 2 bases short, with 8 bases between. CDR3 size: 13 residues. The germline V gene encodes CDR1 LGHDT and CDR2 YNNKEL (reference sequence). The CDR3 here is CASSLGLNYGYTF. The CDR3 DNA reads TGTGCCAGCAGCCTGGGACTAAACTATGGCTACACCTTC.

In DNA form, the CDR3 reads TGCGCCAGCAGCTTGTTTGGGCCAGCGAACACTGAAGCTTTCTTT. Its protein is CASSLFGPANTEAFF. This chain connects TRBV5-1 to TRBJ1-1; D is unresolved. Germline lookup yields CDR1 SGHRS and CDR2 YFSETQ. V was clipped by 1 base and J by 1 base, with 11 bases between them. CDR3 size: 15 residues.

This chain connects TRBV5-1 to TRBJ1-5; TRBD1 matches 8 bases. Germline V lookup: CDR1 SGHRS, CDR2 YFSETQ. Losses at the gene ends were 7 bases for V and 5 bases for J; bases not matched to a gene: 23. The CDR3 covers 19 residues. CDR3 amino acids: CASPSPTGGKDRCDQPQHF. The CDR3, as DNA: TGCGCCAGCCCTTCCCCAACAGGGGGGAAGGATAGATGCGATCAGCCCCAGCATTTT.

The table lists this clone with a count of one. The genes are TRBV10-3 and TRBJ1-2, with D unclear. In germline, CDR1 is ENHRY, CDR2 SYGVKD. This CDR3 has 11 amino acids. V lost 10 bases and J 5 bases, leaving 11 bases between the germline ends. CDR3 bases: TGTGCCACAGTTTTGCCTTATGGCTACACCTTC. This encodes CATVLPYGYTF.

V is TRBV19 and J is TRBJ2-7, with D tentatively TRBD1 (6 bases). Trimming removed 5 bases from V and 3 bases from J, with 14 bases in between. CDR1 LNHDA and CDR2 SQIVND come from the germline V gene (reference sequence). This CDR3 region has 14 residues. CDR3 DNA sequence: TGTGCCAGTAGTGCCGGGACACCTAACTACGAGCAGTACTTC. Residues: CASSAGTPNYEQYF.

This clone occurred a few times. V and J are TRBV6-1 and TRBJ2-7; D is possibly TRBD1 (5 bases). Germline CDR1 is MNHNS and CDR2 is SASEGT. Trimming took off 2 bases at V and 6 bases at J, with 8 bases between the two ends. The CDR3 consists of 12 residues. The CDR3 loop reads CASSENRGEQYF. CDR3 sequence (DNA): TGTGCCAGCAGTGAAAATAGGGGCGAGCAGTACTTC.

The chain uses TRBV2 and TRBJ2-5; 8 bases fit TRBD1. V lost 2 bases to trimming and J lost 4 bases; unmatched junction nucleotides: 12. Germline values: CDR1 SNHLY, CDR2 FYNNEI. The CDR3 loop spans 17 amino acids. This chain's CDR3 is CASSEQGQGASGETQYF. CDR3 nucleotides: TGTGCCAGCAGTGAACAGGGTCAGGGGGCGTCGGGAGAGACCCAGTACTTC.

The rearrangement joins TRBV27 to TRBJ1-2; no clear D. This CDR3 is built from 14 residues. With 8 bases removed from V and 8 bases from J, the gap between germline ends came to 21 bases. CDR1 MNHEY and CDR2 SMNVEV come from the germline V gene (reference sequence). This chain's CDR3 is CASLPARSSRGYTF. CDR3 nucleotides: TGTGCCAGCCTTCCGGCTAGGTCAAGTCGAGGCTACACCTTC.

DNA for the CDR3: TGTGCCAGCAGCCTGGGACTACTCCAAGAGACCCAGTACTTC. Protein sequence: CASSLGLLQETQYF. The V call is TRBV11-2, the J call TRBJ2-5; TRBD2 matches at 7 bases. The V segment lost 5 bases and the J segment 1 base; nucleotides outside the gene matches: 4. Germline-derived CDR1 and CDR2 are SGHAT and FQNNGV. This CDR3 is built from 14 residues.

The rearrangement joins TRBV12-3 or TRBV12-4 to TRBJ2-4; 9 nucleotides agree with TRBD2. The CDR3 spans 13 residues. V shed 5 bases and J 6 bases; nucleotides not matched to a gene: 2. This CDR3 is CASSGLATNIQYF. For the CDR3, the DNA is TGTGCCAGCAGTGGACTAGCGACAAACATTCAGTACTTC.

The V call is TRBV7-2, the J call TRBJ1-4; D ambiguous. Germline V gives CDR1 SGHTA, CDR2 FQGNSA. Trimming left V 5 bases short and J 8 bases short, with 6 bases between. The CDR3 totals 11 residues. This CDR3 reads CASSPGEKLFF. In DNA form, the CDR3 reads TGTGCCAGCAGCCCGGGGGAAAAACTGTTTTTT.

This clone was counted between two and nine times. The chain employs TRBV4-1 and TRBJ1-5, with 11 bases that match TRBD1. The CDR3 has 17 residues. V lost 5 bases, J lost 2 bases, and 8 bases stayed unmatched. The V gene's germline CDR1 is MGHRA and CDR2 YSYEKL. The CDR3 sequence is CASSFGQGARGNQPQHF. The CDR3 DNA is TGCGCCAGCAGCTTCGGACAGGGGGCGCGGGGCAATCAGCCCCAGCATTTT.

This clone came up a few times. The CDR3: CASSPTGNPQYF. The CDR3 DNA sequence: TGTGCCAGCTCACCAACAGGCAACCCGCAGTATTTT. The rearrangement uses TRBV18 and TRBJ2-3; D is perhaps TRBD1 (5 bases). The V gene lost 2 bases and the J gene lost 10 bases, with 10 bases spanning the gap. Germline loops: CDR1 KGHSH, CDR2 LQKENI. There are 12 residues in the CDR3.

This clone was counted once. This rearrangement joins TRBV21-1 to TRBJ1-2; the table's D call TRBD1 went unverified against the DNA. TRBV21-1 is a listed pseudogene. CDR3 length equals 16 residues. In nucleotides, the CDR3 is TGTGCCAGCAGCAAAACCCGGAGACTCCAGGGTTTAGGCTACACCTTC. This encodes CASSKTRRLQGLGYTF.

The V and J genes are TRBV12-3 or TRBV12-4 and TRBJ1-5, with D unclear. CDR3 length: 12 amino acids. The ends were cut back, 2 bases at V and 10 bases at J, with 9 bases in the middle. In DNA, the CDR3 is TGTGCCAGCAGTTTAAACTCTCAACCCCAGCATTTT. Translated, it gives CASSLNSQPQHF.

This chain uses TRBV29-1 with TRBJ1-1; a weak D match, TRBD1 (5 bases). Trimming stripped 4 bases from V and 1 base from J, with 10 bases between. The CDR3 spans 13 residues. Germline V lookup: CDR1 SQVTM, CDR2 ANQGSEA. The CDR3 coding sequence is TGCAGCGTTGCCTCAGGGTGGAACACTGAAGCTTTCTTT. It yields the protein CSVASGWNTEAFF.

This chain joins TRBV23-1 and TRBJ2-1; unclear D gene. TRBV23-1 is given ORF status, its function remaining uncertain. The CDR3 is 18 residues long. Between the trimmed V and J ends, which lost 2 bases and 0 bases, there was a span of 17 bases. This chain's CDR3 is CASSQRSGSANSYNEQFF. The CDR3, as DNA: TGCGCCAGCAGTCAACGGTCAGGCTCGGCTAACTCCTACAATGAGCAGTTCTTC.

V is TRBV3-1 (or the pseudogene TRBV3-2) and J is TRBJ2-7; 12 bases fit TRBD1. V lost 4 bases to trimming and J lost 4 bases; unmatched junction nucleotides: 11. There are 17 residues in the CDR3. In germline, CDR1 is LGHDT, CDR2 YNNKEL (reference sequence). The CDR3, as DNA: TGTGCCAGCAGCCGCCGGGACAGGGGGCAGACCTGGTACGAGCAGTACTTC. Translated: CASSRRDRGQTWYEQYF.

The chain has TRBV5-6 and TRBJ1-2; 7 bases fit TRBD1. CDR3 size: 14 residues. Germline V CDR1 and CDR2: SGHDT, YYEEEE. Losses at the gene ends were 4 bases for V and 1 base for J; bases not matched to a gene: 4. The CDR3 DNA reads as TGTGCCAGCAGCCGGGACAGAAATAACTATGGCTACACCTTC. It is translated as CASSRDRNNYGYTF.

The V and J genes are TRBV19 and TRBJ2-4; no definite D call. Germline CDR1 is LNHDA and CDR2 is SQIVND (reference sequence). V shed 1 base and J shed 0 bases, with 7 bases lying between them. The CDR3 is 15 residues long. CDR3 loop: CASSIGREAKNIQYF. The CDR3 bases are TGTGCCAGTAGTATAGGGAGAGAAGCCAAAAACATTCAGTACTTC.

The V and J genes are TRBV29-1 and TRBJ2-5; D unclear. CDR1 and CDR2 (germline): SQVTM, ANQGSEA. This CDR3 spans 10 amino acids. Trimming cost V 1 base and J 5 bases, with 2 bases left between them. The CDR3 protein is CSVEAETQYF. CDR3 DNA sequence: TGCAGCGTTGAAGCGGAGACCCAGTACTTC.

The V gene is TRBV10-2, the J gene TRBJ1-3; tentative D call: TRBD1 (6 bases). In germline, CDR1 is WSHSY, CDR2 SAAADI. There are 15 residues in the CDR3. The V end lost 6 bases, the J end lost 0 bases, and 12 bases lay between the germline ends. The CDR3 bases are TGCGCCAGCAGGGATGGACAGATCTCTGGAAACACCATATATTTT. Residues: CASRDGQISGNTIYF.

In its sample, this clone was seen once. V and J are TRBV9 and TRBJ2-5; 8 bases match TRBD2. Losses at the gene ends were 0 bases for V and 2 bases for J; bases not matched to a gene: 6. The CDR3 runs to 16 residues. Germline V CDR1 and CDR2: SGDLS, YYNGEE. The CDR3 region has the DNA TGTGCCAGCAGCGTAGGGAACGGGGGGGGGCAAGAGACCCAGTACTTC. It is translated as CASSVGNGGGQETQYF. The whole variable domain, remainder taken from reference TRBV9 and TRBJ2-5, is DSGVTQTPKHLITATGQRVTLRCSPRSGDLSVYWYQQSLDQGLQFLIQYYNGEERAKGNILERFSAQQFPDLHSELNLSSLELGDSALYFCASSVGNGGGQETQYFGPGTRLLVL.

CDR3 bases: TGTGCCAGCAGTGACCCGGGACAGGGACGCGAGCAGTACTTC. It yields the protein CASSDPGQGREQYF. This chain connects TRBV6-1 to TRBJ2-7, with 9 positions matching TRBD1. The junction had 6 bases not matched to a gene; V was cut back by 3 bases and J by 6 bases. The V gene's germline CDR1 is MNHNS and CDR2 SASEGT. This CDR3 has 14 amino acids.

This clone has a single count. The CDR3 region is CAISRQDSGNTIYF. Here the CDR3 DNA reads TGTGCCATCAGTCGGCAGGACTCTGGAAACACCATATATTTT. The V call is TRBV10-3, the J call TRBJ1-3; no definite D call. Trimming left V 5 bases short and J 0 bases short, with 8 bases between. Per germline, CDR1 ENHRY and CDR2 SYGVKD. The CDR3 consists of 14 residues.

The chain has TRBV7-9 and TRBJ1-5; TRBD1 matches 7 bases. Germline-derived CDR1 and CDR2 are SEHNR and FQNEAQ (reference sequence). The CDR3 totals 16 residues. V lost 5 bases to trimming and J lost 6 bases; unmatched junction nucleotides: 13. CDR3 region: CASSALRQGMGQPQHF. The CDR3 DNA reads TGTGCCAGCAGCGCATTAAGACAGGGAATGGGTCAGCCCCAGCATTTT.